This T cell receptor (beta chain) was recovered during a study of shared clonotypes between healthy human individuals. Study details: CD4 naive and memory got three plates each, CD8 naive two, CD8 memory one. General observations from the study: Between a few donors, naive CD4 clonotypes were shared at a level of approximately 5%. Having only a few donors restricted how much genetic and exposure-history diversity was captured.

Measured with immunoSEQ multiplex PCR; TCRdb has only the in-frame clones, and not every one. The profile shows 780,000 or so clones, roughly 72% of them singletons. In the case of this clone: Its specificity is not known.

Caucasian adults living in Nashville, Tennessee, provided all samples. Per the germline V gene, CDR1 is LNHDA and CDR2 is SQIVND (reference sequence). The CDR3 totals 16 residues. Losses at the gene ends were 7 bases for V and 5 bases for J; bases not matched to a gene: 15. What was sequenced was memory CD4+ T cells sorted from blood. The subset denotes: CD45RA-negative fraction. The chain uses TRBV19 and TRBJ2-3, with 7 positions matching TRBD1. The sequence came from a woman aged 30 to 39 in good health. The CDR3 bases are TGTGCCAGTACTCCCCTAGAAGGGGGCGGAGGAGATACGCAGTATTTT. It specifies CASTPLEGGGGDTQYF.